The rows below give T cell receptor beta chains drawn from one sample of a study of T cell clonotyping in hematopoietic cell transplantation. Clones were sequenced by immunoSEQ multiplex PCR, and TCRdb holds only the in-frame ones, with some missing. The sample holds 25,000 to 35,000 clones, about 93% seen once. The sequences come from peripheral blood mononuclear cells, collected before stem cell transplant. The receptors were sampled from a man in his fifties with acute myeloid leukemia. Some clones in this sample may be carry-over from other donors' samples. The CDR3 runs from the conserved cysteine through the conserved F or W. The D gene is left open where the match is weak. Size is stated for part of the rows, as once, few or many counts, or as a class when the clone is expanded.

CDR3 length | clone size | D gene | J gene | V gene | CDR3 protein | CDR3 DNA
12 | - | - | TRBJ2-7 | TRBV11-2 | CASSLISRDFHF | TGTGCCAGCAGCTTAATTTCCCGGGACTTTCACTTC
13 | - | TRBD1 | TRBJ1-2 | TRBV7-2 | CASNTGEVGGYTF | TGTGCCAGCAATACAGGGGAGGTCGGGGGCTACACCTTC
18 | - | TRBD1 | TRBJ1-1 | TRBV2 | CASSEWDRGLGLGTEAFF | TGTGCCAGCAGTGAATGGGACAGGGGATTGGGGCTCGGCACTGAAGCTTTCTTT
13 | once | - | TRBJ1-4 | TRBV4-3 | CASSQRVLEKLFF | TGCGCCAGCAGCCAACGGGTTCTCGAAAAACTGTTTTTT
13 | - | - | TRBJ2-1 | TRBV5-8 | CASSSPSYNEQFF | TGTGCCAGCAGCTCCCCCTCCTACAATGAGCAGTTCTTC
14 | - | - | TRBJ1-3 | TRBV28 | CAIFSGGPGNTIYF | TGTGCCATCTTCTCTGGAGGGCCTGGAAACACCATATATTTT
13 | - | - | TRBJ2-1 | TRBV6-5 | CASSSGTYSEQFF | TGTGCCAGCAGCTCCGGGACCTACAGTGAGCAGTTCTTC
13 | - | - | TRBJ2-5 | TRBV19 | CASSMGRQETQYF | TGTGCCAGTAGTATGGGCAGGCAAGAGACCCAGTACTTC
15 | - | - | TRBJ1-1 | TRBV28 | CASSPFGQRNTEAFF | TGTGCCAGCAGCCCCTTCGGACAGAGGAACACTGAAGCTTTCTTT
16 | - | TRBD1 | TRBJ2-7 | TRBV29-1 | CSVGPSGTGNAYEQYF | TGCAGCGTTGGCCCGTCCGGGACAGGGAACGCCTACGAGCAGTACTTC
15 | - | - | TRBJ2-3 | TRBV7-2 | CASSLEGSGTDTQYF | TGTGCCAGCAGCTTGGAGGGGAGCGGCACAGATACGCAGTATTTT
14 | - | - | TRBJ2-7 | TRBV11-1 | CASSPWADPYEQYF | TGTGCCAGCAGCCCGTGGGCGGACCCCTACGAGCAGTACTTC
12 | - | TRBD1 | TRBJ1-2 | TRBV28 | CASRDSGYGYTF | TGTGCCAGTAGGGACAGCGGTTATGGCTACACCTTC
16 | - | - | TRBJ1-3 | TRBV7-2 | CASSLVGVSSGNTIYF | TGTGCCAGCAGCCTCGTAGGGGTATCAAGTGGAAACACCATATATTTT
12 | - | - | TRBJ1-1 | TRBV30 | CAWGGMNTEAFF | TGTGCCTGGGGTGGAATGAACACTGAAGCTTTCTTT
16 | once | - | TRBJ2-7 | TRBV5-4 | CASSPEWGDYSYEQYF | TGTGCCAGCAGCCCCGAATGGGGGGATTACTCCTACGAGCAGTACTTC
13 | - | - | TRBJ2-3 | TRBV5-4 | CASSPLRTDTQYF | TGTGCCAGCAGCCCTCTTCGCACAGATACGCAGTATTTT
17 | - | TRBD1 | TRBJ1-2 | TRBV4-1 | CASSHLRGTESSYGYTF | TGCGCCAGCAGCCATCTCAGGGGGACGGAGTCTTCTTATGGCTACACCTTC
10 | - | - | TRBJ2-5 | TRBV7-9 | CASSLERQYF | TGTGCCAGCAGCTTAGAAAGGCAGTACTTC
14 | - | - | TRBJ1-2 | TRBV5-4 | CASSLVQGEAGYTF | TGTGCCAGCAGCTTGGTACAGGGAGAGGCTGGCTACACCTTC
14 | - | TRBD1 | TRBJ1-1 | TRBV2 | CASKRQGSNTEAFF | TGTGCCAGCAAGCGACAGGGGTCGAACACTGAAGCTTTCTTT
16 | - | TRBD2 | TRBJ2-5 | TRBV7-8 | CASSLGAGGPWETQYF | TGTGCCAGCAGCTTAGGGGCGGGAGGGCCGTGGGAGACCCAGTACTTC
13 | - | - | TRBJ1-1 | TRBV5-4 | CASSLQGNTEAFF | TGTGCCAGCAGCCTACAGGGGAACACTGAAGCTTTCTTT
14 | - | TRBD1 | TRBJ2-7 | TRBV7-8 | CASSLGGQGYEQYF | TGTGCCAGCAGCTTAGGTGGACAGGGCTACGAGCAGTACTTC
14 | few | TRBD1 | TRBJ1-2 | TRBV6-1 | CASGRGQGVYGYTF | TGTGCCAGCGGGAGGGGACAGGGGGTCTATGGCTACACCTTC
16 | - | TRBD1 | TRBJ1-5 | TRBV28 | CASSLRRDSPNQPQHF | TGTGCCAGCAGTTTAAGGCGGGACAGCCCCAATCAGCCCCAGCATTTT
13 | - | TRBD1 | TRBJ1-1 | TRBV29-1 | CSVGLTGGTEAFF | TGCAGCGTTGGTTTAACAGGGGGCACTGAAGCTTTCTTT
14 | - | - | TRBJ2-1 | TRBV7-2 | CASSPGLTHEEQFF | TGTGCCAGCAGCCCGGGACTTACCCATGAGGAGCAGTTCTTC
15 | - | TRBD1 | TRBJ1-3 | TRBV7-2 | CASSLESQGAGTIYF | TGTGCCAGCAGCTTAGAAAGTCAGGGGGCAGGGACCATATATTTT